The T cell receptor (beta chain) under discussion was sequenced for a study of T-cell reconstitution after alpha-beta-depleted transplantation in children. Study-level results: Recipient T cells and thymic progenitors that survived gave rise to the high TCRbeta diversity observed at day 60 in some patients. Most T-cell counts and diversity one year after the transplant came from T cells that were newly produced.

The germline CDR1 and CDR2 sequences are ENHRY and SYGVKD. This CDR3 is built from 14 residues. Trimming took 4 bases from V and 8 from J, leaving 14 bases between them. It was with unique molecular identifiers that the TCRbeta library was prepared. TCRdb analysed the PCR reads with MiXCR anew, one entry per CDR3 protein. The data hold 670,000 or so distinct CDR3 sequences, with about 12% observed a single time. Ten or more counts support this clonotype. No antigen is known for it. This clonotype was sampled from a girl aged 2 to 10 with congenital amegakaryocytic thrombocytopenia, due to receive a stem cell transplant. The sequences come from PBMCs, collected before TCRalphabeta/CD19-depleted stem cell transplant. The chain couples TRBV10-3 to TRBJ1-4; D might be TRBD1 (5 bases). The CDR3 DNA sequence: TGTGCCATCAGTGGGGACCGGGGGAACGAAAAACTGTTTTTT. It is translated as CAISGDRGNEKLFF.